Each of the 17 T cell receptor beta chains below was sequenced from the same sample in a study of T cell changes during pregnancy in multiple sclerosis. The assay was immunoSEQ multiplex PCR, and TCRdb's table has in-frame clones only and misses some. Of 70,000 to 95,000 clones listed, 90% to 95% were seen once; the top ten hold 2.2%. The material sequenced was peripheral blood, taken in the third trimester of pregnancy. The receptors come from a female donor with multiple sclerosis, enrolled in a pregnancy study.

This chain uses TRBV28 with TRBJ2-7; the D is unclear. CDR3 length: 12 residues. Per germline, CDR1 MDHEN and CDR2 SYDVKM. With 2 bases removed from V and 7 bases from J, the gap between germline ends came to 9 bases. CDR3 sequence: CASSLGVVEQYF. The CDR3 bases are TGTGCCAGCAGTTTAGGAGTAGTGGAGCAGTACTTC. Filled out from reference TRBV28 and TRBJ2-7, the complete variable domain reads DVKVTQSSRYLVKRTGEKVFLECVQDMDHENMFWYRQDPGLGLRLIYFSYDVKMKEKGDIPEGYSVSREKKERFSLILESASTNQTSMYLCASSLGVVEQYFGPGTRLTVT.

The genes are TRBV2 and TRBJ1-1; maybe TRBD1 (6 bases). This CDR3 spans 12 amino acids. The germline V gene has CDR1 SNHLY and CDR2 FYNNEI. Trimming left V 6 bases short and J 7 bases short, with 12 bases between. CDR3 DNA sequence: TGTGCCAGCAGCGTGGACAGCCTTGAAGCTTTCTTT. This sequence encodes CASSVDSLEAFF.

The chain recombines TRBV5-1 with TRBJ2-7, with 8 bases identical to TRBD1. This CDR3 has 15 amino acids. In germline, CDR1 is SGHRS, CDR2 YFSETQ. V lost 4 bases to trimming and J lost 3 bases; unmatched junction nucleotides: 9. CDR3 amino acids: CASSLAGQGIYEQYF. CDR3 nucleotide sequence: TGCGCCAGCAGCCTGGCAGGACAGGGCATCTACGAGCAGTACTTC.

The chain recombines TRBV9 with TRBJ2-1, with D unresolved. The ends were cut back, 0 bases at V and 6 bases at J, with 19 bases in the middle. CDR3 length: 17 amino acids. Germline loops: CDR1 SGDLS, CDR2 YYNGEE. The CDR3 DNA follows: TGTGCCAGCAGCGTAGATTGGGTCAAGCGCCTCGGCAATGAGCAGTTCTTC. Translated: CASSVDWVKRLGNEQFF.

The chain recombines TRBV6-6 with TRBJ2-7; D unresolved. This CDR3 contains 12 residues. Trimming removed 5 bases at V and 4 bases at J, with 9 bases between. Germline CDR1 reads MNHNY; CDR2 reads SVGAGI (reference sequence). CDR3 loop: CASSLRFYEQYF. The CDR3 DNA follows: TGTGCCAGCAGTCTCCGGTTTTACGAGCAGTACTTC.

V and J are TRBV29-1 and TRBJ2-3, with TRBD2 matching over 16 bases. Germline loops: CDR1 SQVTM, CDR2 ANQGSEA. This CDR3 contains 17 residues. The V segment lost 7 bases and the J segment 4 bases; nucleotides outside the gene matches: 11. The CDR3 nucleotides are TGCAGCGCGAGAGGGACTAGCGGGAGGGAGGGGGCAGATACGCAGTATTTT. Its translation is CSARGTSGREGADTQYF.

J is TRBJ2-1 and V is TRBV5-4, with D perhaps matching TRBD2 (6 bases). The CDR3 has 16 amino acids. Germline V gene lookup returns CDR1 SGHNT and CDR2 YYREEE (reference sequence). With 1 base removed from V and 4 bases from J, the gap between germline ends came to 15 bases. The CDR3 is CASSLNLGTQYNEQFF. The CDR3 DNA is TGTGCCAGCAGCTTGAATTTGGGGACTCAATACAATGAGCAGTTCTTC.

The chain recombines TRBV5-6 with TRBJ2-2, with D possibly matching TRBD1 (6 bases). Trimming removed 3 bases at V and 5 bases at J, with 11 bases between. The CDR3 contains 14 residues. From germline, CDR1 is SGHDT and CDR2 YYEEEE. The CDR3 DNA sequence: TGTGCCAGCAGCTACCCACAGGGAACCGGGGAGCTGTTTTTT. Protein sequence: CASSYPQGTGELFF.

CDR3 sequence (DNA): TGTGCCAGCTCGGCCTCCGGGGGTGATACGCAGTATTTT. Its protein product is CASSASGGDTQYF. V and J are TRBV18 and TRBJ2-3, with D tentatively TRBD2 (6 bases). Looked up from germline, CDR1 is KGHSH and CDR2 is LQKENI. V was clipped by 6 bases and J by 6 bases, with 13 bases between them. This CDR3 spans 13 amino acids.

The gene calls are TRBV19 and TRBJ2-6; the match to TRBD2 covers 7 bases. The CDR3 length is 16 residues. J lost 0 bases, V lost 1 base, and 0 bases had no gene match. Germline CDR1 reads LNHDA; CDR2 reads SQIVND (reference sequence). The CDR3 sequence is CASSIAGGSGANVLTF. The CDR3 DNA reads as TGTGCCAGTAGTATAGCGGGGGGCTCTGGGGCCAACGTCCTGACTTTC.

The CDR3 nucleotides read TGTGCCAGTAATCTTAACACCGGGGAGCTGTTTTTT. Translation gives CASNLNTGELFF. This chain joins TRBV19 and TRBJ2-2; D uncertain. The length of the CDR3 is 12 residues. Germline V gene sequence: CDR1 LNHDA, CDR2 SQIVND (reference sequence). V lost 7 bases to trimming and J lost 2 bases, with 5 bases between them.

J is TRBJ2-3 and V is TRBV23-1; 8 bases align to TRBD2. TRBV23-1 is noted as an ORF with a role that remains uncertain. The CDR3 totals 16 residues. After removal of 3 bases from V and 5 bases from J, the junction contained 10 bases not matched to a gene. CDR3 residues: CASSQTSGSTKDTQYF. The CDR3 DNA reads TGCGCCAGCAGTCAGACGAGCGGGAGTACGAAAGATACGCAGTATTTT.

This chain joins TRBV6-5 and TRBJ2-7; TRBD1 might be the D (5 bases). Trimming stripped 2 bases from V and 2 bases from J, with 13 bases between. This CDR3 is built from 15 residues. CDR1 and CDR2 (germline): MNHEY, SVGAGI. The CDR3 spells CASSYEGARTYEQYF. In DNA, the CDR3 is TGTGCCAGCAGTTACGAAGGGGCGAGGACCTACGAGCAGTACTTC.

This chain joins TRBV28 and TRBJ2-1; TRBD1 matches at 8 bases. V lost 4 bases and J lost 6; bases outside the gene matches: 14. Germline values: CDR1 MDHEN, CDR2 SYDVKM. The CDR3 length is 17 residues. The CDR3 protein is CASSSATPGQGLNEQFF. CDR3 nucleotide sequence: TGTGCCAGCAGTTCCGCTACTCCCGGACAGGGCCTCAATGAGCAGTTCTTC.

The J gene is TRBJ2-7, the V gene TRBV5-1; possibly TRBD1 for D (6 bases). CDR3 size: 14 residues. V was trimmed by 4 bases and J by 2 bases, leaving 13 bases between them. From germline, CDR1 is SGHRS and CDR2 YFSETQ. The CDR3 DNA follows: TGCGCCAGCAGCGCCCCAGGGGTCCCCTACGAGCAGTACTTC. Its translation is CASSAPGVPYEQYF.

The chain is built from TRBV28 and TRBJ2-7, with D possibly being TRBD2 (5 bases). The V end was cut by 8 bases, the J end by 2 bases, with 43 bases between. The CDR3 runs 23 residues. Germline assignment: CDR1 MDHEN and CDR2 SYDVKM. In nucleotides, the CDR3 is TGTGCCAGCGATACAGTTCGGGGTTTAACGCCTCAAGAACGGACCCTCAATCCCTACGAGCAGTACTTC. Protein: CASDTVRGLTPQERTLNPYEQYF.

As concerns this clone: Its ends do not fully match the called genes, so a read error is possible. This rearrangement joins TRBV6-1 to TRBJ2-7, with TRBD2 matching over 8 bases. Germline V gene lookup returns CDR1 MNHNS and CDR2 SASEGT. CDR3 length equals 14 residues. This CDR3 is CASSEAGDMYEQYF. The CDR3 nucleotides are TGTGCCAGCAGCGAAGCGGGAGATATGTACGAGCAGTACTTC.